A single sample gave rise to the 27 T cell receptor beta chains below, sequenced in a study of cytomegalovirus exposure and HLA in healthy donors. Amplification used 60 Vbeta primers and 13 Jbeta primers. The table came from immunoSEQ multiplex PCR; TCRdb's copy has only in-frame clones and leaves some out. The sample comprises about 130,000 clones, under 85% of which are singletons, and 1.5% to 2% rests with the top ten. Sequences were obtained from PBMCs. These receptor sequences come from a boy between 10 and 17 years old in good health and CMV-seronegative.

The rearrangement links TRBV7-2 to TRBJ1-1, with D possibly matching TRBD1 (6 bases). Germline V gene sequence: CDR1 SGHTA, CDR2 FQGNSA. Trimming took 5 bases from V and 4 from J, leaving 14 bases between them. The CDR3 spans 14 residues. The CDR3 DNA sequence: TGTGCCAGCAGCACCAACAGGGTGGGCACTGAAGCTTTCTTT. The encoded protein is CASSTNRVGTEAFF.

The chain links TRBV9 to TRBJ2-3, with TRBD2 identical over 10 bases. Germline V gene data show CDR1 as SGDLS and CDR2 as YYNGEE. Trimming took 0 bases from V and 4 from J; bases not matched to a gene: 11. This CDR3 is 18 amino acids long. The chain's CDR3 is CASSVDLLVAGGSDTQYF. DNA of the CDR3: TGTGCCAGCAGCGTAGACCTACTGGTAGCGGGGGGCTCAGATACGCAGTATTTT.

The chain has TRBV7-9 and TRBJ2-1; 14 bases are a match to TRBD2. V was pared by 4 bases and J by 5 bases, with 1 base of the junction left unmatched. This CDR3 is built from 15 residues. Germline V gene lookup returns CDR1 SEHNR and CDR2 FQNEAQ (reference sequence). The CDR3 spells CASSSGLAGDNEQFF. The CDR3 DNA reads TGTGCCAGCAGCTCGGGACTAGCGGGAGACAATGAGCAGTTCTTC.

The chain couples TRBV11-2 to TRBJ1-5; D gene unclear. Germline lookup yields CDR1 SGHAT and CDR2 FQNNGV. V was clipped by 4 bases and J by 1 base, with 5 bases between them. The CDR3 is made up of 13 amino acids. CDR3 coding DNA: TGTGCCAGCAGCTACCAGAGCAATCAGCCCCAGCATTTT. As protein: CASSYQSNQPQHF.

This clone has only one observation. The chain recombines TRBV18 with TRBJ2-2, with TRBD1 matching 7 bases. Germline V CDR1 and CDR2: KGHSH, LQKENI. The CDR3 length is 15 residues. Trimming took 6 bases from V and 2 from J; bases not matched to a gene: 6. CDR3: CASSPGTVNTGELFF. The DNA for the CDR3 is TGTGCCAGCTCCCCCGGGACAGTCAACACCGGGGAGCTGTTTTTT.

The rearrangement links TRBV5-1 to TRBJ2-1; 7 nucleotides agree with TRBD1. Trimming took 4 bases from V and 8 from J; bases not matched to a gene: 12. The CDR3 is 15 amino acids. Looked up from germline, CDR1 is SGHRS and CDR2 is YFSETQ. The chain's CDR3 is CASSPTTGTGDEQFF. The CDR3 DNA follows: TGCGCCAGCAGCCCAACGACAGGGACGGGCGATGAGCAGTTCTTC.

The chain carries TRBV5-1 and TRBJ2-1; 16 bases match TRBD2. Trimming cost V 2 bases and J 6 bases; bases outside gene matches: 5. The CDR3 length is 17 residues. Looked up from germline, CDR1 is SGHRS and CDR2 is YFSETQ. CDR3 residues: CASSLVGLAGGGNEQFF. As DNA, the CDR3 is TGCGCCAGCAGCTTAGTGGGACTAGCGGGAGGGGGCAATGAGCAGTTCTTC.

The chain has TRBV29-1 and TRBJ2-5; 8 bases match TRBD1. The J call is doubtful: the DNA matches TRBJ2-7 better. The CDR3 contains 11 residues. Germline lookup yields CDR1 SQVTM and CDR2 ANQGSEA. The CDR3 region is CSVTGGYEQYF. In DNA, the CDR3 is TGCAGCGTTACAGGGGGCTACGAGCAGTACTTC.

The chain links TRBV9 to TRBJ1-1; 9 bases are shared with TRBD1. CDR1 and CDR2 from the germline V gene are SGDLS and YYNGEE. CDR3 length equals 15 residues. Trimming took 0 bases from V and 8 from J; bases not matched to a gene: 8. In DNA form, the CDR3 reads TGTGCCAGCAGCGTAGGGGACAGGGTACGTGAGGAAGCTTTCTTT. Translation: CASSVGDRVREEAFF.

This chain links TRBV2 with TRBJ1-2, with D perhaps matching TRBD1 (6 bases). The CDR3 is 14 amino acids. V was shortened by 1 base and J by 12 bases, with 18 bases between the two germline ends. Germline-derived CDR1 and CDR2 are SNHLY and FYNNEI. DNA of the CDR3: TGTGCCAGCAGTGAAGGAGCGGGGGCTCGCCCTAACACCTTC. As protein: CASSEGAGARPNTF.

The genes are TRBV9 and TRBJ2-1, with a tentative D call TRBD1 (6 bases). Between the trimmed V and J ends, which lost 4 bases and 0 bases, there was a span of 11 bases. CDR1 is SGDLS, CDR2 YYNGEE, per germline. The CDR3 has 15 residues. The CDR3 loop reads CASSPRDTSYNEQFF. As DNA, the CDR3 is TGTGCCAGCAGCCCCCGGGACACCTCCTACAATGAGCAGTTCTTC.

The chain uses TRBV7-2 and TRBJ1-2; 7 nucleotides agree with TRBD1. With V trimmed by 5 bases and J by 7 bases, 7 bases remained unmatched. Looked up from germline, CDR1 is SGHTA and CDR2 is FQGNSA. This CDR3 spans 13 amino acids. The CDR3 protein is CASSLGTVSGYTF. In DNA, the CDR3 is TGTGCCAGCAGCCTAGGGACAGTCAGTGGCTACACCTTC.

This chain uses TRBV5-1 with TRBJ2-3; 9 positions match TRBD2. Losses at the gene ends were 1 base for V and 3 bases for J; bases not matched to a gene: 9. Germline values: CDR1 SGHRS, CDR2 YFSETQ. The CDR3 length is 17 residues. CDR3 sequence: CASSLMAGGPVTDTQYF. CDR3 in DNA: TGCGCCAGCAGCTTGATGGCGGGAGGGCCAGTGACAGATACGCAGTATTTT. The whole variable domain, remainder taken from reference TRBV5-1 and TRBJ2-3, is KAGVTQTPRYLIKTRGQQVTLSCSPISGHRSVSWYQQTPGQGLQFLFEYFSETQRNKGNFPGRFSGRQFSNSRSEMNVSTLELGDSALYLCASSLMAGGPVTDTQYFGPGTRLTVL.

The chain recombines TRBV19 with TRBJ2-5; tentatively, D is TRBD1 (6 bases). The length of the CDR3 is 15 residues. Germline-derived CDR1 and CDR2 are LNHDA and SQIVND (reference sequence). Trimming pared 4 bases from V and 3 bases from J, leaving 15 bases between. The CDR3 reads CASSTRGFGEETQYF. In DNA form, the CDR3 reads TGTGCCAGTAGTACCAGGGGTTTTGGTGAAGAGACCCAGTACTTC.

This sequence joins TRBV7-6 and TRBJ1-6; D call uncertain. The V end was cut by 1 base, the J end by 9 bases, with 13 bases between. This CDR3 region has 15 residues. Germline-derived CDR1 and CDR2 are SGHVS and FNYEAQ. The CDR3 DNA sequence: TGTGCCAGCAGCTTAGGTTCCGGGGAAACTTCACCCCTCCACTTT. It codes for CASSLGSGETSPLHF.

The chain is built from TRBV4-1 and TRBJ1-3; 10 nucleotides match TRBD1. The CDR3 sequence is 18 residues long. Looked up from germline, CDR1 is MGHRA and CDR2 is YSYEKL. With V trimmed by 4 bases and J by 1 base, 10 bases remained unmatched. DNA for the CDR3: TGCGCCAGCAGCCTTGCCCTTCCGGGACAGGGGTCTGGAAACACCATATATTTT. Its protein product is CASSLALPGQGSGNTIYF.

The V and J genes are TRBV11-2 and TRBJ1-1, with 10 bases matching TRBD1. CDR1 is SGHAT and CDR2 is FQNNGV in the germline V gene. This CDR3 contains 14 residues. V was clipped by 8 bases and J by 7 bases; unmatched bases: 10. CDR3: CASGLTGGRYEAFF. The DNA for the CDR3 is TGTGCCAGCGGTCTGACAGGGGGCAGATATGAAGCTTTCTTT.

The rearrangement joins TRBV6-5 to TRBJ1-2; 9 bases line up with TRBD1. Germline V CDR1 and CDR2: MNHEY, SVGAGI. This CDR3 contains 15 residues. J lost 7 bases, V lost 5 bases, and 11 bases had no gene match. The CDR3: CASSRSRDRASGYTF. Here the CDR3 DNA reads TGTGCCAGCAGTAGATCCCGGGACAGGGCTTCTGGCTACACCTTC.

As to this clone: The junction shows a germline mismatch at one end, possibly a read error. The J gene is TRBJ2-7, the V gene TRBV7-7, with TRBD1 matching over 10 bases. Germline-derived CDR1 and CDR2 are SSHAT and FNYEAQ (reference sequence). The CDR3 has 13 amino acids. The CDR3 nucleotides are TGTGCTAGCAGCCGGGACAGGGGTAGCGAGCAGTACTTC. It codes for CASSRDRGSEQYF.

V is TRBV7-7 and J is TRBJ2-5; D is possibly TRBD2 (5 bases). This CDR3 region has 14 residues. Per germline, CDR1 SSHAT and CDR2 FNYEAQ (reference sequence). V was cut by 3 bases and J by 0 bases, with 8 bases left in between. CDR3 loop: CASSFDYHQETQYF. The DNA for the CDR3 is TGTGCCAGCAGCTTTGACTACCACCAAGAGACCCAGTACTTC.

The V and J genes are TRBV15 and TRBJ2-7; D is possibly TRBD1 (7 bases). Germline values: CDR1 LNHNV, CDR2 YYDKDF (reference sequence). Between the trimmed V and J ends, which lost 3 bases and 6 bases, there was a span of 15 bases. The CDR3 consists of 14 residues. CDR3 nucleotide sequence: TGTGCCACCAGCAGTGCAGGGGGGATGGGCGAGCAGTACTTC. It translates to CATSSAGGMGEQYF.

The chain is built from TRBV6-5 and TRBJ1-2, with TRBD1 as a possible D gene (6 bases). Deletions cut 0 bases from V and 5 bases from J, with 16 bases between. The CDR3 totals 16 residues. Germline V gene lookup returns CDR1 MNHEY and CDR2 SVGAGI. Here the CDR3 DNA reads TGTGCCAGCAGTTACTCGAGCGGGGGGCTAGGATATGGCTACACCTTC. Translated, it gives CASSYSSGGLGYGYTF.

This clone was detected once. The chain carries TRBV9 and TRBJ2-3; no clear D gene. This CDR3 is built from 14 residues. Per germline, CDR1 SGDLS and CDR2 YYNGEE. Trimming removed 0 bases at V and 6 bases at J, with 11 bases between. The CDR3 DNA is TGTGCCAGCAGCGTAGACAGAGCACGGGATACGCAGTATTTT. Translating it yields CASSVDRARDTQYF.

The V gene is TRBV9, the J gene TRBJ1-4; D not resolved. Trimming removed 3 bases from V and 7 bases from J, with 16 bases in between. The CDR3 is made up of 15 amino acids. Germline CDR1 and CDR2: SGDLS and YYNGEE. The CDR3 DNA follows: TGTGCCAGCAGCGGAACAGCGGCGCGGGGTGAAAAACTGTTTTTT. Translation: CASSGTAARGEKLFF.

The CDR3 loop is CAGGSGTGLGYTF. The CDR3 coding sequence is TGTGCCGGGGGTTCCGGGACAGGGTTGGGCTACACCTTC. V is TRBV7-8 and J is TRBJ1-2; TRBD1 agrees at 9 bases. Germline CDR1 reads SGHVS; CDR2 reads FQNEAQ. Trimming took 11 bases from V and 8 from J; bases not matched to a gene: 12. The CDR3 has 13 amino acids.

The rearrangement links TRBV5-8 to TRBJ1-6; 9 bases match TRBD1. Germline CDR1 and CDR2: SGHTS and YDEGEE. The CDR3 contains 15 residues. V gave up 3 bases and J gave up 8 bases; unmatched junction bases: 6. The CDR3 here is CASSWTGEGYSPLHF. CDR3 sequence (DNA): TGTGCCAGCAGCTGGACAGGGGAGGGGTATTCACCCCTCCACTTT. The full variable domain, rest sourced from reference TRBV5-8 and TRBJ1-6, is EAGVTQSPTHLIKTRGQQATLRCSPISGHTSVYWYQQALGLGLQFLLWYDEGEERNRGNFPPRFSGRQFPNYSSELNVNALELEDSALYLCASSWTGEGYSPLHFGNGTRLTVT.

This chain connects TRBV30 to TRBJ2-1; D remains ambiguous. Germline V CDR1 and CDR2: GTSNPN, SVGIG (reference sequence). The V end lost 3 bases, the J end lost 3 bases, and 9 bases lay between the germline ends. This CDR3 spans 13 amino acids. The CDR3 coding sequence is TGTGCCTGGAGCGAACAGTTCTACAATGAGCAGTTCTTC. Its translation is CAWSEQFYNEQFF.